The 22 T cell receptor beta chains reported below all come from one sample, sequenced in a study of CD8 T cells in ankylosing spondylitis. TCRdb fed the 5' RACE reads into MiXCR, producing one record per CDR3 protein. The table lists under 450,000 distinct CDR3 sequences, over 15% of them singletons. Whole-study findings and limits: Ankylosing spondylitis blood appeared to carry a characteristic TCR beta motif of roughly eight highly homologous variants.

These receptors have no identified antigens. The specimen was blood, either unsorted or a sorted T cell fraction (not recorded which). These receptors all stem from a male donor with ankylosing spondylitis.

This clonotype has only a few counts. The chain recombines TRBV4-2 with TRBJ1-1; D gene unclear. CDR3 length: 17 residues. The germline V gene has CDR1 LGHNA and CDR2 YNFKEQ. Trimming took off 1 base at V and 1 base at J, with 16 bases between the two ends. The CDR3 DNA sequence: TGTGCCAGCAGCCAAGTAAAAACAGCCGCGGGGAACACTGAAGCTTTCTTT. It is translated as CASSQVKTAAGNTEAFF.

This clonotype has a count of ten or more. The CDR3 region has the DNA TGTGCCAGCAGGCGCCGGGTGGCCCTCCACTTT. This translates into CASRRRVALHF. The rearrangement links TRBV2 to TRBJ1-6; no reliable D call. Deletions cut 6 bases from V and 14 bases from J, with 11 bases between. The CDR3 extends over 11 amino acids. The germline gives CDR1 SNHLY, CDR2 FYNNEI. Based on the CDR3 plus reference TRBV2 and TRBJ1-6, the full variable domain is EPEVTQTPSHQVTQMGQEVILRCVPISNHLYFYWYRQILGQKVEFLVSFYNNEISEKSEIFDDQFSVERPDGSNFTLKIRSTKLEDSAMYFCASRRRVALHFGNGTRLTVT.

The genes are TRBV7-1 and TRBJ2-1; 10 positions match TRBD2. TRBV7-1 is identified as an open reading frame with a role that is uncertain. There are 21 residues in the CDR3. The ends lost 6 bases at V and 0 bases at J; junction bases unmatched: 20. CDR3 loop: CASSQLLRLAGSLSSYNEQFF. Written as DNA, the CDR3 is TGTGCCAGCAGTCAGCTTTTACGACTAGCGGGTTCCTTAAGCTCCTACAATGAGCAGTTCTTC.

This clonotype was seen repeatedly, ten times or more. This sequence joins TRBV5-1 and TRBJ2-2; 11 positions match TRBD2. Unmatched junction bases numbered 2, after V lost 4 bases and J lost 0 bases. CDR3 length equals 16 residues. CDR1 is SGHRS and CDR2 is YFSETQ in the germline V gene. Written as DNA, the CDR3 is TGCGCCAGCAGCGCTAGCGGGGGGTCGAACACCGGGGAGCTGTTTTTT. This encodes CASSASGGSNTGELFF. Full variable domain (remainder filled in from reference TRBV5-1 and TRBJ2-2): KAGVTQTPRYLIKTRGQQVTLSCSPISGHRSVSWYQQTPGQGLQFLFEYFSETQRNKGNFPGRFSGRQFSNSRSEMNVSTLELGDSALYLCASSASGGSNTGELFFGEGSRLTVL.

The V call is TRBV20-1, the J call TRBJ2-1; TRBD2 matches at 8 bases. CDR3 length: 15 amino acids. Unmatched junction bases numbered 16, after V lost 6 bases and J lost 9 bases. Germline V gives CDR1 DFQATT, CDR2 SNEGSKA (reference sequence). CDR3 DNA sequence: TGCAGTGCCCCGGGACTAGGAGTGTCACACAGTGAGCAGTTCTTC. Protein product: CSAPGLGVSHSEQFF.

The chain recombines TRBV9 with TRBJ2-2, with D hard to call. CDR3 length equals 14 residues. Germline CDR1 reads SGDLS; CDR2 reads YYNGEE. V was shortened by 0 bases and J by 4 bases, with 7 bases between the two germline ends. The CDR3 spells CASSVAPGTGELFF. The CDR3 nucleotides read TGTGCCAGCAGCGTAGCCCCAGGCACCGGGGAGCTGTTTTTT.

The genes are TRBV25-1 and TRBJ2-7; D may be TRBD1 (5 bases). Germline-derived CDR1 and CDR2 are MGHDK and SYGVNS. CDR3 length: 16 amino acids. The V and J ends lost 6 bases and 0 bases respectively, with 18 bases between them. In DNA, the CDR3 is TGTGCCAGCAGGAAAGGCGTAACAGGACGCTCCTACGAGCAGTACTTC. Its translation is CASRKGVTGRSYEQYF.

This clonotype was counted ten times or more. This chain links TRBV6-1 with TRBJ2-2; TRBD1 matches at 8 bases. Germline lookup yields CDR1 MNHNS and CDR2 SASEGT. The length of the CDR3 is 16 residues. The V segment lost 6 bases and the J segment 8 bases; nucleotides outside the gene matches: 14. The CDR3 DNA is TGTGCCAGCAGCAAGAGGACAGGGAGGATGGTGGGGGAGCTGTTTTTT. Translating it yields CASSKRTGRMVGELFF.

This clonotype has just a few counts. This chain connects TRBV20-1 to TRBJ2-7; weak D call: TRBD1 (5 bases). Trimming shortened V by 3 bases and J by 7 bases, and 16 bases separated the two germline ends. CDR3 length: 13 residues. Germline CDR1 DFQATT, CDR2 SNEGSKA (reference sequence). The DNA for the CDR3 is TGCAGTGCTAGTACGGACACCTATGCTGAGCAGTACTTC. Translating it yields CSASTDTYAEQYF.

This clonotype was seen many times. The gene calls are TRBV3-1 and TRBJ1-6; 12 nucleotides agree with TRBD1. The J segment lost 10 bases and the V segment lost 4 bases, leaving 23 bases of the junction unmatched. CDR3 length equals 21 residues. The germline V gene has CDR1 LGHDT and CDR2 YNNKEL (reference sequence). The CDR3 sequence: CASSRKAPGQGARGIGSPLHF. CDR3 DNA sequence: TGTGCCAGCAGCCGAAAAGCTCCGGGACAGGGGGCAAGGGGTATTGGATCACCCCTCCACTTT.

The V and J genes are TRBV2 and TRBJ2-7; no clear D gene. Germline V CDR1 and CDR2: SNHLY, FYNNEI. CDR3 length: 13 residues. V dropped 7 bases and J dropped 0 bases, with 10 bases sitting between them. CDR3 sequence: CASNDFLSYEQYF. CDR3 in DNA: TGTGCCAGCAACGACTTCCTCTCCTACGAGCAGTACTTC. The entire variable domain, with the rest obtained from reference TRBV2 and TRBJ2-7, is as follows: EPEVTQTPSHQVTQMGQEVILRCVPISNHLYFYWYRQILGQKVEFLVSFYNNEISEKSEIFDDQFSVERPDGSNFTLKIRSTKLEDSAMYFCASNDFLSYEQYFGPGTRLTVT.

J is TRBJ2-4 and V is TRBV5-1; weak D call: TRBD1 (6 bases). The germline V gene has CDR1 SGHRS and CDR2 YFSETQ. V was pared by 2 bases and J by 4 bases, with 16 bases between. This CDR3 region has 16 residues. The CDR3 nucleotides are TGCGCCAGCAGCTTACAGGGAGCGCCGAAGAAAAACATTCAGTACTTC. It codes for CASSLQGAPKKNIQYF.

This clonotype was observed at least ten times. DNA of the CDR3: TGCGCCAGCAGCTTGGCACAGGGGGCCTACGAGCAGTACTTC. It encodes CASSLAQGAYEQYF. This chain joins TRBV5-1 and TRBJ2-7; TRBD1 aligns across 8 bases. The V gene's germline CDR1 is SGHRS and CDR2 YFSETQ. J lost 2 bases, V lost 0 bases, and 1 base had no gene match. The CDR3 loop spans 14 amino acids. The full variable domain, its missing parts supplied by reference TRBV5-1 and TRBJ2-7, is KAGVTQTPRYLIKTRGQQVTLSCSPISGHRSVSWYQQTPGQGLQFLFEYFSETQRNKGNFPGRFSGRQFSNSRSEMNVSTLELGDSALYLCASSLAQGAYEQYFGPGTRLTVT.

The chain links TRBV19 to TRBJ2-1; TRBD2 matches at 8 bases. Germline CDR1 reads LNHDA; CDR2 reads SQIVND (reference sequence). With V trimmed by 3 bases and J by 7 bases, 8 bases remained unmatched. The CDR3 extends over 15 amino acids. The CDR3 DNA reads TGTGCCAGTAGTATGATGGCGGGGGGTTATAATGAGCAGTTCTTC. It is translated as CASSMMAGGYNEQFF.

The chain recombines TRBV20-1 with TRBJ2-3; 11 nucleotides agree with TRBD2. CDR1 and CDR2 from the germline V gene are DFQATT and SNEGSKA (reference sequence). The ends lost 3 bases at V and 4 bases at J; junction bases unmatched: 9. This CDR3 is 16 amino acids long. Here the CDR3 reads CSASSGGAKFADTQYF. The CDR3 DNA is TGCAGTGCTAGTAGCGGGGGGGCCAAGTTCGCAGATACGCAGTATTTT.

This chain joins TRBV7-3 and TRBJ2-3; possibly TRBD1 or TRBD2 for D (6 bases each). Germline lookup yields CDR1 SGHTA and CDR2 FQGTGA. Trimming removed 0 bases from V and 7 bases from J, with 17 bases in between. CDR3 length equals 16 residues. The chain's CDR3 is CASSLTGGLQKNTQYF. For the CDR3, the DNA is TGTGCCAGCAGCTTAACGGGGGGCCTACAAAAAAATACGCAGTATTTT.

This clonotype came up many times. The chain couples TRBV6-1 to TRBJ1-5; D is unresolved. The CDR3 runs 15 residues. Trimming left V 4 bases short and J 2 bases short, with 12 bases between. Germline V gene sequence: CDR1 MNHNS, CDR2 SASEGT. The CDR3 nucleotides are TGTGCCAGCAGTGGTCCCTTATCTGGCAATCAGCCCCAGCATTTT. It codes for CASSGPLSGNQPQHF.

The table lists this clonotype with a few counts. The CDR3 reads CASSPRDSYLREQFF. CDR3 nucleotide sequence: TGTGCCAGCAGCCCTCGGGACTCCTACTTGCGTGAGCAGTTCTTC. This chain uses TRBV14 with TRBJ2-1; D is perhaps TRBD2 (6 bases). The V end was cut by 4 bases, the J end by 9 bases, with 19 bases between. The CDR3 is made up of 15 amino acids. The germline V gene has CDR1 SGHDN and CDR2 FVKESK.

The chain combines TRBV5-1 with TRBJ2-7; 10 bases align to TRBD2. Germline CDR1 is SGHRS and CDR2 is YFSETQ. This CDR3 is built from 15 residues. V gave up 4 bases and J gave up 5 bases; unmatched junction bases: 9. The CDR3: CASSASSGSVNEQYF. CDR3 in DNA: TGCGCCAGCAGCGCGTCTAGCGGGAGTGTCAACGAGCAGTACTTC.

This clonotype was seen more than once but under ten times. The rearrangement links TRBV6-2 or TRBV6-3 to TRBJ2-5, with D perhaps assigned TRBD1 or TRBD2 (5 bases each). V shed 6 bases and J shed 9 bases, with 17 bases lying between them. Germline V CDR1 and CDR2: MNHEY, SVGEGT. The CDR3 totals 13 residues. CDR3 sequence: CASSPGAPPAQYF. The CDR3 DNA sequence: TGTGCCAGCAGCCCCGGGGCACCGCCAGCCCAGTACTTC.

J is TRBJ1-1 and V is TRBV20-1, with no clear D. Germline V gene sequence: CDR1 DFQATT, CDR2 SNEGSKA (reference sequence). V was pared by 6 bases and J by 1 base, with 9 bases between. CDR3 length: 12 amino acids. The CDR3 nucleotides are TGCAGTGCCATCTGGTCGAACACTGAAGCTTTCTTT. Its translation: CSAIWSNTEAFF.

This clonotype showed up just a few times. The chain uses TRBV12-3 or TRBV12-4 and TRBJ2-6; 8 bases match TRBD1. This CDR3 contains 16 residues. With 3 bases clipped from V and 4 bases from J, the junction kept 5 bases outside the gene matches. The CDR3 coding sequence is TGTGCCAGCAGTTTGCTACAGGGGGTCGGGGCCAACGTCCTGACTTTC. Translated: CASSLLQGVGANVLTF.